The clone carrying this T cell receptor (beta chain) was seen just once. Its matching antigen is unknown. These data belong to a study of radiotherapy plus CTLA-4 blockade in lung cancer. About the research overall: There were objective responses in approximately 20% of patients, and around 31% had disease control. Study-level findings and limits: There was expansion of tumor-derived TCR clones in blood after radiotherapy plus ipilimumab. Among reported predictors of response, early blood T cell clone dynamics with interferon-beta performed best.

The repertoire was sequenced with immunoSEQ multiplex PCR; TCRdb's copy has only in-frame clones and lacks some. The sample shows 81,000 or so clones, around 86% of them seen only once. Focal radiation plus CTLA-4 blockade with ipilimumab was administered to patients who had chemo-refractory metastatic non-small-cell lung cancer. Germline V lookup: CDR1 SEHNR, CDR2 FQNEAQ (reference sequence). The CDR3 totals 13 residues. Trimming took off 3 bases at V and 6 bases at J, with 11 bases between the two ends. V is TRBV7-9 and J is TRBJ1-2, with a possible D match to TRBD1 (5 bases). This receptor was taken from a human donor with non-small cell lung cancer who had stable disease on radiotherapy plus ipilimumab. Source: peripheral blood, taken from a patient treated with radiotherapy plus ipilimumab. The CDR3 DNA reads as TGTGCCAGCAGCTTCGACAGCGGTAATGGCTACACCTTC. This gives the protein CASSFDSGNGYTF.